These 14 T cell receptor beta chains share one sample of origin, sequenced in a study of T cell responses to AZD1222 COVID-19 vaccine. Produced via immunoSEQ multiplex PCR; TCRdb's table is partial and in-frame only. This sample yields about 150,000 clones, of which roughly 90% are seen a single time; about 19% belongs to the top ten. The specimen was peripheral blood, collected on day 0 of AZD1222 vaccination. Receptors were obtained from an adult in good health.

The chain has TRBV7-6 and TRBJ2-7; tentative D call: TRBD2 (7 bases). The V and J ends lost 5 bases and 7 bases respectively, with 21 bases between them. CDR1 is SGHVS, CDR2 FNYEAQ, per germline. The CDR3 totals 15 residues. The CDR3 protein is CASSPTAGGGREQYF. The CDR3 nucleotides are TGTGCCAGCAGCCCCACGGCGGGCGGGGGCAGGGAGCAGTACTTC. Drawing the rest from reference TRBV7-6 and TRBJ2-7, the complete variable domain is GAGVSQSPRYKVTKRGQDVALRCDPISGHVSLYWYRQALGQGPEFLTYFNYEAQQDKSGLPNDRFSAERPEGSISTLTIQRTEQRDSAMYRCASSPTAGGGREQYFGPGTRLTVT.

This sequence joins TRBV7-8 and TRBJ1-5; D is ambiguous. The CDR3 is 13 residues long. The V gene's germline CDR1 is SGHVS and CDR2 FQNEAQ. Trimming stripped 6 bases from V and 4 bases from J, with 10 bases between. The CDR3 coding sequence is TGTGCCAGCAGGAGACGGTTTAATCAGCCCCAGCATTTT. Encoded protein: CASRRRFNQPQHF.

This rearrangement joins TRBV5-4 to TRBJ1-2; D gene unclear. The CDR3 totals 15 residues. Looked up from germline, CDR1 is SGHNT and CDR2 is YYREEE (reference sequence). Trimming took 5 bases from V and 1 from J, leaving 15 bases between them. The chain's CDR3 is CASRDGASYNYGYTF. CDR3 nucleotide sequence: TGTGCCAGCAGGGACGGTGCCTCCTATAACTATGGCTACACCTTC.

This clone was seen only once. V gene TRBV9 combines with J gene TRBJ2-7; 9 nucleotides match TRBD1. CDR1 SGDLS and CDR2 YYNGEE come from the germline V gene. The CDR3 has 15 residues. Germline trimming cut 1 base from V and 3 bases from J; bases unmatched to any gene: 5. In DNA, the CDR3 is TGTGCCAGCAGCGTAAGGGGGACAGGGCTCTACGAGCAGTACTTC. Translation: CASSVRGTGLYEQYF.

The chain couples TRBV3-1 (or the pseudogene TRBV3-2) to TRBJ1-3; D gene ambiguous. Trimming removed 5 bases at V and 7 bases at J, with 21 bases between. This CDR3 is 16 amino acids long. Germline CDR1 and CDR2: LGHDT and YNNKEL (reference sequence). CDR3 DNA: TGTGCCAGCAGCTGGACGGGGATCGCGAACGGGAACACCATATATTTT. As protein: CASSWTGIANGNTIYF.

The rearrangement uses TRBV5-1 and TRBJ1-1; D possibly corresponds to TRBD1 (6 bases). The germline V gene has CDR1 SGHRS and CDR2 YFSETQ. V shed 4 bases and J shed 10 bases, with 11 bases lying between them. This CDR3 spans 11 amino acids. The CDR3 DNA follows: TGCGCCAGCAGCAACTTACAGGGAGCTTTCTTT. Protein product: CASSNLQGAFF.

The J gene is TRBJ1-2, the V gene TRBV18; perhaps TRBD1 as D (5 bases). V lost 6 bases and J lost 8, with 22 bases in between. Germline V gene data show CDR1 as KGHSH and CDR2 as LQKENI. CDR3 length: 15 residues. DNA for the CDR3: TGTGCCAGCTCCCCCGGGGGTATCCGGAACCAAGGCTACACCTTC. It yields the protein CASSPGGIRNQGYTF. Based on the CDR3 plus reference TRBV18 and TRBJ1-2, the full variable domain is NAGVMQNPRHLVRRRGQEARLRCSPMKGHSHVYWYRQLPEEGLKFMVYLQKENIIDESGMPKERFSAEFPKEGPSILRIQQVVRGDSAAYFCASSPGGIRNQGYTFGSGTRLTVV.

The chain employs TRBV19 and TRBJ2-2; D perhaps matches TRBD2 (5 bases). The CDR3 is 14 residues long. Germline V CDR1 and CDR2: LNHDA, SQIVND (reference sequence). V gave up 3 bases and J gave up 5 bases, with 10 bases separating them. CDR3 sequence: CASSMRVATGELFF. In DNA, the CDR3 is TGTGCCAGTAGTATGAGGGTTGCGACCGGGGAGCTGTTTTTT.

The V gene is TRBV11-3, the J gene TRBJ2-7, with D possibly being TRBD1 (5 bases). V lost 5 bases and J 1 base, leaving 12 bases between the germline ends. The germline gives CDR1 SGHNT, CDR2 YENEEA. The CDR3 is 14 residues long. The CDR3 DNA sequence: TGTGCCAGCAGCGAAAGGGCAGGGTCCTACGAGCAGTACTTC. Translation: CASSERAGSYEQYF.

This sequence joins TRBV7-3 and TRBJ1-1; 7 bases fit TRBD1. V was pared by 2 bases and J by 8 bases, with 11 bases of the junction left unmatched. Germline values: CDR1 SGHTA, CDR2 FQGTGA. The CDR3 is made up of 15 amino acids. CDR3 nucleotide sequence: TGTGCCAGCAGCTTACGGCTAGGGGGCGGATCGGAAGCTTTCTTT. It encodes CASSLRLGGGSEAFF. Combining the CDR3 with reference TRBV7-3 and TRBJ1-1 gives the whole variable domain GAGVSQTPSNKVTEKGKYVELRCDPISGHTALYWYRQSLGQGPEFLIYFQGTGAADDSGLPNDRFFAVRPEGSVSTLKIQRTERGDSAVYLCASSLRLGGGSEAFFGQGTRLTVV.

V is TRBV28 and J is TRBJ2-7; weak D call: TRBD2 (5 bases). The germline V gene has CDR1 MDHEN and CDR2 SYDVKM. The CDR3 length is 13 residues. Trimming took off 6 bases at V and 0 bases at J, with 9 bases between the two ends. The CDR3 nucleotides read TGTGCCAGCAGCCTAGCCCCCTCCTACGAGCAGTACTTC. Translation: CASSLAPSYEQYF.

The chain carries TRBV5-1 and TRBJ2-5, with 8 positions matching TRBD1. CDR3 size: 14 residues. CDR1 is SGHRS, CDR2 YFSETQ, per germline. V dropped 3 bases and J dropped 4; count of bases not matched to a gene: 5. In DNA form, the CDR3 reads TGCGCCAGCAGCTCGTCAGACAGGGGAGAGACCCAGTACTTC. Translation: CASSSSDRGETQYF.

The rearrangement links TRBV4-3 to TRBJ2-1; TRBD2 might be the D (6 bases). The CDR3 has 13 amino acids. V lost 1 base and J lost 8, with 9 bases in between. Germline V gives CDR1 LGHNA, CDR2 YSLEER. The CDR3 DNA reads TGCGCCAGCAGCCAAGTTGGGGAGGATGAGCAGTTCTTC. This codes for CASSQVGEDEQFF.

The table lists this clone with a few counts. The genes are TRBV12-3 or TRBV12-4 and TRBJ2-1, with TRBD1 identical over 9 bases. The length of the CDR3 is 13 residues. With V trimmed by 6 bases and J by 6 bases, 3 bases remained unmatched. The CDR3 loop reads CASRWDRANEQFF. Here the CDR3 DNA reads TGTGCCAGCAGGTGGGACAGGGCCAATGAGCAGTTCTTC.